This TCR beta chain was observed in a study of blood T cell repertoires in COVID-19. TCRdb's table, derived via immunoSEQ multiplex PCR, lists solely in-frame clones and lacks some. The top ten clones hold about 6% of a sample with about 270,000 clones, approximately 85% of them seen once. The CDR3 is 13 residues long. The trim removed 7 bases at V and 4 bases at J, leaving 5 bases unmatched. Germline V CDR1 and CDR2: SQVTM, ANQGSEA. The J gene is TRBJ1-2, the V gene TRBV29-1, with 11 bases identical to TRBD1. The TCR comes from an elderly woman with COVID-19, enrolled during active disease. Sequences were obtained from peripheral blood. Written as DNA, the CDR3 is TGCAGCGGAGGGGACAGGGGGAGCTATGGCTACACCTTC. Translation gives CSGGDRGSYGYTF.